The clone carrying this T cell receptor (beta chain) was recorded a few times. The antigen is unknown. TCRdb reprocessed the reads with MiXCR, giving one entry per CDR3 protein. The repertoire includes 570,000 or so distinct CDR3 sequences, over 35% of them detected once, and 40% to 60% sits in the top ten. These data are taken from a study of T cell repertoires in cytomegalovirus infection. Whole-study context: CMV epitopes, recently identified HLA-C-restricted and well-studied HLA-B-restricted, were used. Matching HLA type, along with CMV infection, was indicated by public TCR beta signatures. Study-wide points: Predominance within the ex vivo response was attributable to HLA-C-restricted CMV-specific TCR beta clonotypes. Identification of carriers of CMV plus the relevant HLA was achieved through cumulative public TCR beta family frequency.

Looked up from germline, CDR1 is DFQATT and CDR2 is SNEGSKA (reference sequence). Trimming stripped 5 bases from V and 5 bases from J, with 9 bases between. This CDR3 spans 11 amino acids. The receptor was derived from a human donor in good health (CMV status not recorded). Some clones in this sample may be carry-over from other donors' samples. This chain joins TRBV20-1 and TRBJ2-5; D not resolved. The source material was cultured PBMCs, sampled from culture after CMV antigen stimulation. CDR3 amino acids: CSARNRETQYF. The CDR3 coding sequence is TGCAGTGCTCGCAATCGGGAGACCCAGTACTTC.